This T cell receptor (beta chain) was captured in a study of Graves' ophthalmopathy and Graves' hyperthyroidism. Study-level information: Over 18 months of follow-up, stable hyperthyroidism required that no ophthalmopathy appear.

Amplification targeted the TCR beta CDR3 regions, with RNA transcripts as the source material. First-round RT-PCR with HTBI primers preceded a second-round multiplex PCR. MiXCR, applied by TCRdb to the multiplex PCR reads, yields one record per CDR3 protein. The data contain about 590,000 distinct CDR3 sequences, roughly 39% of them singletons. Germline CDR1 is SQVTM and CDR2 is ANQGSEA. The CDR3 has 13 amino acids. Hyperthyroidism patients were newly diagnosed, under 2 months' duration, aged 18 to 65. Certain patients, namely those with other autoimmune diseases, uncontrolled infections, pregnancy or lactation, were excluded.

The sample comprised peripheral blood or thyroid tissue (not recorded which). This clonotype was sampled from an adult man with Graves' hyperthyroidism. The chain couples TRBV29-1 to TRBJ2-7, with 9 positions matching TRBD2. The tail of the sequence fits TRBJ2-1 better, so the J call may be wrong. The CDR3 region has the DNA TGCAGCGTTCTGGGACTAGCTAGGAATGAGCAGTTCTTC. It yields the protein CSVLGLARNEQFF.